This T cell receptor (beta chain) was found in a study of OX40 agonist ivuxolimab in advanced cancers. Across the whole study: Every 2 weeks, patients received ivuxolimab intravenously, dosed at 0.01 to 10 mg/kg. Findings and caveats of the study: The mean number of expanded clones was higher in CD8+ T cells than in CD4+. At 0.1 to 3.0 mg/kg and by week 6, CD4+ and CD8+ T cells in the blood had expanded clonally. Nonresponders included some who also had low normalized T-cell clonal expansion.

The CDR3 spans 17 residues. With V trimmed by 6 bases and J by 0 bases, 13 bases remained unmatched. In germline, CDR1 is MDHEN, CDR2 SYDVKM. On this clone itself: What it binds is unknown.

Sequencing used immunoSEQ multiplex PCR; TCRdb keeps in-frame clones, though not all of them. This table holds some 150,000 clones, about nine tenths found once. The chain links TRBV28 to TRBJ2-5; TRBD1 matches 7 bases. Material: CD4+ or CD8+ T cells sorted from blood, obtained in a trial of the OX40 agonist ivuxolimab. This clonotype was sampled from an adult with an advanced solid tumor such as melanoma, head and neck, liver or kidney cancer. The CDR3 coding sequence is TGTGCCAGCAGCACCGCTCGAGGGGGCCGGGACCAAGAGACCCAGTACTTC. Translation: CASSTARGGRDQETQYF.